The clone carrying this T cell receptor beta chain was observed a few times. Antigen specificity is unknown. This sample is part of a study of CD8 T cells in ankylosing spondylitis. Points from the study as a whole: Blood from ankylosing spondylitis patients appeared to carry a characteristic eight-variant TCR beta motif. As reported, disease-linked clones showed significant enrichment in matched ankylosing spondylitis synovial fluid. Disease-linked clones were found to be CD8+ and relatively rare in peripheral blood.

Scientists made TCR beta libraries using quantitative 5'-RACE with molecular barcodes. Via MiXCR, TCRdb re-called the 5' RACE reads, giving one row per CDR3 protein. The table includes more than 150,000 distinct CDR3 sequences, around a tenth detected once. This CDR3 contains 13 residues. Trimming shortened V by 4 bases and J by 10 bases, and 14 bases separated the two germline ends. Germline V lookup: CDR1 SGHTA, CDR2 FQGNSA. Sequenced input: blood, either unsorted or a sorted T cell fraction (not recorded which). The gene calls are TRBV7-2 and TRBJ2-1; D is perhaps TRBD1 (6 bases). The clonotype comes from a male donor with ankylosing spondylitis or in good health (not recorded which). CDR3 DNA sequence: TGTGCCAGCAGCTCTCGGATCGGGACAGAGCAGTTCTTC. The encoded protein is CASSSRIGTEQFF.